This TCR beta chain was recorded in a study of human T cells and chemical hapten exposure. Study-wide background: Per-sample variation in TCR yield stemmed mainly from small pooled library volume differences.

Regarding this clonotype: Its specificity is unknown.

The CDR3 consists of 14 residues. Trimming shortened V by 2 bases and J by 4 bases, and 12 bases separated the two germline ends. Germline CDR1 reads GTSNPN; CDR2 reads SVGIG (reference sequence). What the library attached to individual cDNA molecules were unique molecular identifiers. TCRdb reprocessed the RACE reads with MiXCR, giving one entry per CDR3 protein. This repertoire shows roughly 180,000 distinct CDR3 sequences, approximately 20% found once; its top ten account for less than 7%. Documented time point: patch test 1, 2 weeks after DPC sensitization. As for treatment: therapeutic diphenylcyclopropenone sensitization with weekly scalp DPC. Findings of the study overall: There was no change with DPC sensitization in TCRs above 1 in 1000 frequency. Significantly more large CDR3 similarity clusters were formed by expanded TCRs than by controls.

The TCR comes from a woman aged 45-60 years with alopecia areata. Some clones in this sample may be carry-over from other donors' samples. Material: whole blood, obtained in connection with sensitization to the hapten diphenylcyclopropenone (DPC). The gene calls are TRBV30 and TRBJ1-3; perhaps TRBD1 as D (5 bases). The CDR3 nucleotides are TGTGCCTGGAGTCTTCAGTGGGACGGAAACACCATATATTTT. It is translated as CAWSLQWDGNTIYF. The full variable domain, with the rest looked up from reference TRBV30 and TRBJ1-3, is SQTIHQWPATLVQPVGSPLSLECTVEGTSNPNLYWYRQAAGRGLQLLFYSVGIGQISSEVPQNLSASRPQDRQFILSSKKLLLSDSGFYLCAWSLQWDGNTIYFGEGSWLTVV.